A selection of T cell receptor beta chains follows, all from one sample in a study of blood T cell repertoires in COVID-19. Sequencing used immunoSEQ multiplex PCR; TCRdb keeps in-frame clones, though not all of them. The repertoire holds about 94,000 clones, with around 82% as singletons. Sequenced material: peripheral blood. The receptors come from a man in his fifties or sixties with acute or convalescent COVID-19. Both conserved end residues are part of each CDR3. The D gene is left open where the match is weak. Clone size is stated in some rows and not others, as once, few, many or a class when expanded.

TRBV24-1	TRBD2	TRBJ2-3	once	CATSDLQGYQRGGSDTQYF	TGTGCCACCAGTGATTTGCAAGGTTACCAGCGGGGGGGCTCCGATACGCAGTATTTT
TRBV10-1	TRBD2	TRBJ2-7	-	CASSPGLAGGNEQYF	TGCGCCAGCAGCCCGGGACTAGCGGGGGGAAACGAGCAGTACTTC
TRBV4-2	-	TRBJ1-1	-	CASSQEGRGTEAFF	TGTGCCAGCAGCCAAGAGGGGCGGGGAACTGAAGCTTTCTTT
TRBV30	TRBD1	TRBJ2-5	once	CAWSAGTGETQYF	TGTGCCTGGAGTGCCGGGACAGGAGAGACCCAGTACTTC
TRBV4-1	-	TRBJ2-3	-	CASSQVFWGDPDTQYF	TGCGCCAGCAGCCAAGTTTTCTGGGGGGACCCAGATACGCAGTATTTT
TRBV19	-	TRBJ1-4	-	CASSIQGEKLFF	TGTGCCAGTAGTATTCAGGGCGAAAAACTGTTTTTT
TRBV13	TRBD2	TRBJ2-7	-	CASSLYSSGGYEQYF	TGTGCCAGCAGCTTATATTCTAGCGGGGGGTACGAGCAGTACTTC
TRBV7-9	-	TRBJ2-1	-	CASSNHREEQFF	TGTGCCAGCAGTAACCACAGGGAAGAGCAGTTCTTC
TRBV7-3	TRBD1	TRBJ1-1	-	CASSLGQGFQNTEAFF	TGTGCCAGCAGCTTAGGACAGGGGTTTCAGAACACTGAAGCTTTCTTT
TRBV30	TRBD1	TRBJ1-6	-	CAWGIAGTVNSPLHF	TGTGCCTGGGGTATCGCGGGGACAGTTAATTCACCCCTCCACTTT
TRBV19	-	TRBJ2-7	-	CASSIGGIYEQYF	TGTGCCAGTAGTATAGGAGGGATCTACGAGCAGTACTTC
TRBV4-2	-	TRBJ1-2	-	CASRPSGANYGYTF	TGTGCCAGCAGGCCGAGCGGGGCTAACTATGGCTACACCTTC
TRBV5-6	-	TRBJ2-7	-	CASSLARSGEQYF	TGTGCCAGCAGCTTGGCCAGGAGCGGCGAGCAGTACTTC
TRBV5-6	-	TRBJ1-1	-	CASSFGDTTEAFF	TGTGCCAGCAGCTTCGGGGATACCACTGAAGCTTTCTTT
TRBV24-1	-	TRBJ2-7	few	CATSDNTAGEGYEQYF	TGTGCCACCAGTGATAATACGGCAGGGGAAGGTTACGAGCAGTACTTC
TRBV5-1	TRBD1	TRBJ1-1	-	CASGTDNTEAFF	TGCGCCAGTGGGACAGACAACACTGAAGCTTTCTTT
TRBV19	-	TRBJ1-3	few	CASSQRNSGNTIYF	TGTGCCAGTAGTCAGAGGAACTCTGGAAACACCATATATTTT
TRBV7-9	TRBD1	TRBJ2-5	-	CASSRYTGGEETQYF	TGTGCCAGCAGTCGCTACACAGGGGGCGAAGAGACCCAGTACTTC
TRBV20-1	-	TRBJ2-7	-	CSASRDKNYEQYF	TGCAGTGCTAGTCGAGATAAAAACTACGAGCAGTACTTC
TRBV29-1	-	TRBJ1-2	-	CSVHLPNYGYTF	TGCAGCGTTCACCTACCTAACTATGGCTACACCTTC
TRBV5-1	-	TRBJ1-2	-	CASSPDIRSHYGYTF	TGCGCCAGCAGCCCGGACATCCGATCCCACTATGGCTACACCTTC
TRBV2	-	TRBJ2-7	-	CASGTDYSYEQYF	TGTGCCAGCGGCACAGATTACTCCTACGAGCAGTACTTC
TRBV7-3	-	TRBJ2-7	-	CASSVAGSYEQYF	TGTGCCAGCAGCGTAGCCGGCTCCTACGAGCAGTACTTC